This TCR beta chain was captured in a study of control samples from healthy donors and cancer patients (dated by TCRdb to the early 2020s). On this clone itself: Its antigen has not been determined. There are no base qualities to consult, and no much larger clone falls within one base.

The library came from the immunoSEQ multiplex PCR assay. In TCRdb, the immuneACCESS table is reduced to in-frame sequences with V and J assigned. These tables do not hold every clone; where another copy was compared, an unresolved V gene accounts for under half, and the others remain unexplained. This sample comprises some 130,000 clones, around 90% of them detected only once. The ten most abundant clones make up 2% to 3% of the sample. Material for sequencing was blood. This sequence was found in a man between 40 and 49 years old in good health.

This receptor carries the CDR3 CASSLRETGPRQFF. The DNA sequence is as follows: TGTGCCAGCAGTTTGAGGGAAACAGGGCCTAGGCAGTTCTTC. This receptor chain uses TRBV27 and TRBJ2-1, and the D gene may be TRBD1, 6 bases matching. V sheds 3 bases and J sheds 12 bases, leaving 18 bases between their ends. Measured from the cysteine to the phenylalanine, the CDR3 is 14 residues long. Only the CDR3 part of the read is kept: 42 bases, read in frame from the first base. The germline V gene (reference sequence) sets CDR1 to MNHEY and CDR2 to SMNVEV.